This TCR beta chain originates from a study of T cells in narcolepsy. This CDR3 has 15 residues. Trimming pared 6 bases from V and 2 bases from J, leaving 15 bases between. Germline V gene data show CDR1 as MRHNA and CDR2 as SNTAGT. Profiled with immunoSEQ multiplex PCR; TCRdb holds only in-frame clones, not every one. This sample carries over 30,000 clones, 84% of them seen once, and the ten largest clones take roughly 1.3%. This sequence originates from a human donor with narcolepsy. The V call is TRBV6-4, the J call TRBJ2-3; D gene ambiguous. The source material was CD45RA- memory CD4+ T cells from PBMCs. The CDR3 DNA reads as TGTGCCAGCAGCCGTTCGGTGGGAAACACAGATACGCAGTATTTT. This sequence encodes CASSRSVGNTDTQYF.